The next 13 T cell receptor beta chains were all read from a single sample in a study of T-cell reconstitution after alpha-beta-depleted transplantation in children. Researchers prepared the TCRbeta library using unique molecular identifiers, the study reports. Each CDR3 protein is one row after TCRdb ran MiXCR on the PCR reads. The sample records 240,000 or so distinct CDR3 sequences, roughly 8.2% being singletons. Sequences were derived from PBMCs, mostly from graft donor cells, sampled 180 days after TCRalphabeta/CD19-depleted stem cell transplant. The receptors were sampled from a male patient younger than 18 who had a stem cell transplant for acute lymphoblastic leukemia, so the T cells may come from the graft donor.

For this clonotype: A read error is possible here, since a much larger clone lies one base away. The V call is TRBV12-3 or TRBV12-4, the J call TRBJ1-2; D remains ambiguous. Trimming left V 1 base short and J 6 bases short, with 15 bases between. CDR3 length equals 15 residues. The CDR3 DNA is TGTGCCAGCAGTTTAGATGGGTGCGGTAGGGATGGCTACACCTTC. Protein sequence: CASSLDGCGRDGYTF.

This clonotype has a count of ten or more. The V gene is TRBV5-1, the J gene TRBJ1-2, with TRBD1 matching 7 bases. V trimming: 4 bases; J trimming: 6 bases; junction bases outside the gene matches: 12. The CDR3 consists of 15 residues. Germline CDR1 and CDR2: SGHRS and YFSETQ. CDR3 sequence reads: CASSALDRKGDGYTF. For the CDR3, the DNA is TGCGCCAGCAGCGCCCTGGACAGGAAGGGCGATGGCTACACCTTC.

This clonotype has ten or more counts. The chain's CDR3 is CSAREVDLTDTQYF. In DNA, the CDR3 is TGCAGTGCTAGAGAAGTAGACCTCACAGATACGCAGTATTTT. V usage is TRBV20-1 and J usage is TRBJ2-3; D is undetermined. The germline gives CDR1 DFQATT, CDR2 SNEGSKA (reference sequence). This CDR3 is built from 14 residues. V shed 0 bases and J shed 2 bases, with 9 bases lying between them.

In this sample, this clonotype turned up many times. This chain joins TRBV5-6 and TRBJ2-3; 8 nucleotides align to TRBD1. The CDR3 contains 15 residues. The junction had 2 bases not matched to a gene; V was cut back by 1 base and J by 1 base. Per germline, CDR1 SGHDT and CDR2 YYEEEE. The CDR3 nucleotides read TGTGCCAGCAGCTTGCCGGGACAGGGCACAGATACGCAGTATTTT. Translated, it gives CASSLPGQGTDTQYF.

The table lists this clonotype with a few counts. The rearrangement uses TRBV20-1 and TRBJ1-1; TRBD1 aligns across 10 bases. The V and J ends lost 2 bases and 7 bases, in that order; junction bases with no gene match: 4. The CDR3 consists of 13 residues. Per germline, CDR1 DFQATT and CDR2 SNEGSKA (reference sequence). CDR3 in DNA: TGCAGTGCTAGAACGGGACAGGGGTTTGAAGCTTTCTTT. Protein product: CSARTGQGFEAFF.

This clonotype was counted at least ten times. The rearrangement links TRBV10-3 to TRBJ2-2; D tentatively reads TRBD1 or TRBD2 (7 bases each). The CDR3 consists of 15 residues. V was shortened by 5 bases and J by 6 bases, with 16 bases between the two germline ends. Germline CDR1 and CDR2: ENHRY and SYGVKD. CDR3: CAISRTGAGAGELFF. CDR3 sequence (DNA): TGTGCCATCAGTCGTACAGGGGCGGGAGCCGGGGAGCTGTTTTTT.

The table lists this clonotype with many counts. The chain couples TRBV7-3 to TRBJ1-2; 7 bases fit TRBD1. CDR3 length equals 15 residues. From germline, CDR1 is SGHTA and CDR2 FQGTGA. The trim removed 5 bases at V and 6 bases at J, leaving 12 bases unmatched. The CDR3 protein is CASSPLGAGGNGYTF. In DNA, the CDR3 is TGTGCCAGCAGCCCCCTCGGAGCAGGGGGGAATGGCTACACCTTC. Full variable domain (rest looked up from reference TRBV7-3 and TRBJ1-2): GAGVSQTPSNKVTEKGKYVELRCDPISGHTALYWYRQSLGQGPEFLIYFQGTGAADDSGLPNDRFFAVRPEGSVSTLKIQRTERGDSAVYLCASSPLGAGGNGYTFGSGTRLTVV.

This clonotype was recorded many times. The chain uses TRBV5-1 and TRBJ1-3, with unresolved D. Germline V gives CDR1 SGHRS, CDR2 YFSETQ. CDR3 size: 15 residues. Deletions cut 0 bases from V and 10 bases from J, with 17 bases between. CDR3 nucleotides: TGCGCCAGCAGCTTGGGACTTGGCCCCGGTGTAACCATATATTTT. Amino acids: CASSLGLGPGVTIYF.

The sample holds many counts of this clonotype. The CDR3 nucleotides read TGTGCCAGCAGCCAAACCGGGCCCTCAAGCTCTGAAGCTTTCTTT. It encodes CASSQTGPSSSEAFF. The V gene is TRBV4-2, the J gene TRBJ1-1; the D is unclear. V lost 2 bases to trimming and J lost 6 bases, with 16 bases between them. This CDR3 region has 15 residues. The germline gives CDR1 LGHNA, CDR2 YNFKEQ.

This clonotype was picked up many times. This chain uses TRBV3-1 with TRBJ2-5; D gene uncertain. The CDR3 runs to 15 residues. The germline gives CDR1 LGHDT, CDR2 YNNKEL (reference sequence). Trimming pared 0 bases from V and 6 bases from J, leaving 14 bases between. In nucleotides, the CDR3 is TGTGCCAGCAGCCAAGATAGATCGGGCGTGCAGACCCAGTACTTC. This codes for CASSQDRSGVQTQYF.

In its sample, this clonotype was seen a few times. The chain recombines TRBV21-1 with TRBJ2-1; the table gives TRBD2 as D, unverified against the DNA. TRBV21-1 counts as a pseudogene. The CDR3 is made up of 14 amino acids. The CDR3 spells CASSPSGQYNEQFF. In DNA, the CDR3 is TGTGCCAGCAGCCCGAGCGGGCAGTACAATGAGCAGTTCTTC.

This clonotype showed up many times. The chain joins TRBV9 to TRBJ2-3; TRBD2 aligns across 7 bases. J was trimmed by 2 bases and V by 1 base; bases with no gene match: 10. From germline, CDR1 is SGDLS and CDR2 YYNGEE. The CDR3 totals 17 residues. The CDR3 DNA sequence: TGTGCCAGCAGCGTAAACGGCGGGAGACTGGTCACAGATACGCAGTATTTT. This encodes CASSVNGGRLVTDTQYF.

This clonotype has a count of ten or more. The chain carries TRBV29-1 and TRBJ1-1; D ambiguous. The CDR3 runs 11 residues. Germline V CDR1 and CDR2: SQVTM, ANQGSEA. Trimming stripped 3 bases from V and 5 bases from J, with 7 bases between. The DNA of the CDR3 is TGCAGCGTTGACAGGAAGACTGAAGCTTTCTTT. Its protein is CSVDRKTEAFF.